This is a list of T cell receptor beta chains from one sample in a study of T cells in Graves' hyperthyroidism and ophthalmopathy. TCRdb passed the multiplex PCR reads through MiXCR, listing each CDR3 protein once. The sample carries hundreds of thousands of distinct CDR3 sequences, about 14% recorded once. The specimen was blood. The receptors originated from a woman younger than 35 with Graves' hyperthyroidism. CDR3s include the opening cysteine and the closing phenylalanine or tryptophan. The D gene is left open where the match is weak. Clone size is given for some rows only: seen once, a few or many times, or a class if the clone is expanded.

J,V,size,D,CDR3,DNA
TRBJ1-4,TRBV2,many,TRBD1,CASSNAHRGEGEKLFF,TGTGCCAGCAGTAACGCCCACAGGGGAGAGGGTGAAAAACTGTTTTTT
TRBJ1-1,TRBV19,NA,NA,CASSIRREVNTEAFF,TGTGCCAGTAGTATAAGGCGGGAGGTGAACACTGAAGCTTTCTTT
TRBJ1-2,TRBV6-1,many,NA,CASRGVGSSYGYTF,TGTGCCAGCAGAGGGGTGGGTTCTAGCTATGGCTACACCTTC
TRBJ1-1,TRBV6-2/TRBV6-3,many,NA,CASSYSEYTEAFF,TGTGCCAGCAGTTACTCGGAATACACTGAAGCTTTCTTT
TRBJ2-2,TRBV10-1,NA,NA,CASSEVWTGELFF,TGCGCCAGCAGCGAGGTGTGGACCGGGGAGCTGTTTTTT
TRBJ2-1,TRBV5-6,NA,TRBD1,CASSPGTGLHEQFF,TGTGCCAGCAGCCCGGGGACAGGGTTGCATGAGCAGTTCTTC
TRBJ2-1,TRBV4-3,NA,NA,CASSQGGTPADNEQFF,TGCGCCAGCAGCCAAGGTGGGACCCCGGCGGACAATGAGCAGTTCTTC
TRBJ2-6,TRBV3-1,NA,TRBD1,CASSQDWGGTGSWSGANVLTF,TGTGCCAGCAGCCAAGATTGGGGGGGGACAGGGTCCTGGTCTGGGGCCAACGTCCTGACTTTC
TRBJ2-7,TRBV27,many,TRBD2,CASSFRPSGTYEQYF,TGTGCCAGCAGTTTTAGGCCTAGCGGAACCTACGAGCAGTACTTC
TRBJ1-2,TRBV9,NA,NA,CASARDANYGYTF,TGTGCCAGCGCAAGGGACGCTAACTATGGCTACACCTTC
TRBJ2-1,TRBV4-3,NA,NA,CASSTKRWATSFLSYNEQFF,TGCGCCAGCAGCACGAAGCGCTGGGCTACTAGTTTCCTATCCTACAATGAGCAGTTCTTC
TRBJ2-4,TRBV3-1,NA,NA,CASSQDRGSGRENIQYF,TGTGCCAGCAGCCAAGATCGGGGTAGCGGCAGGGAAAACATTCAGTACTTC
TRBJ2-7,TRBV7-9,many,NA,CASSLIPPRRRYRNYEQYF,TGTGCCAGCAGCTTAATCCCCCCCCGGCGACGGTACCGTAACTACGAGCAGTACTTC
TRBJ2-7,TRBV5-5,many,TRBD2,CASSWIGLAGDEQYF,TGTGCCAGCAGCTGGATAGGACTAGCGGGAGACGAGCAGTACTTC
TRBJ1-4,TRBV7-2,many,TRBD1,CASGRDRGEKLFF,TGTGCCAGCGGCCGGGACAGGGGTGAAAAACTGTTTTTT
TRBJ1-5,TRBV6-1,few,NA,CASSNPEGGLNQPQHF,TGTGCCAGCAGCAACCCTGAGGGGGGCCTAAATCAGCCCCAGCATTTT
TRBJ2-3,TRBV19,few,TRBD2,CASSSGTIQTDTQYF,TGTGCCAGTAGCTCCGGGACTATCCAAACAGATACGCAGTATTTT
TRBJ2-2,TRBV19,once,NA,CASSIRGSLTGELVF,TGTGCCAGTAGTATTCGGGGGAGTCTTACCGGGGAGCTGGTTTTT